The T cell receptor (beta chain) described here comes from a study of monozygotic twins with inflammatory bowel disease. Points from the study as a whole: Perhaps reflecting limited power, concordant and discordant twins did not differ in repertoire similarity.

In the case of this clonotype: Antigen: not known.

The CDR3 is 17 amino acids. No DNA is given; TCRdb re-called the 5' RACE reads and lists each CDR3 protein once. The specimen's table records around 370,000 distinct CDR3 sequences. The chain links TRBV12-3 or TRBV12-4 to TRBJ1-2. The TCR was taken from a human donor with ulcerative colitis or Crohn's disease, or a healthy co-twin of an affected twin (not recorded which). Specimen: blood. The CDR3 is CASSSNLGANSNYGYTF.